This T cell receptor beta chain was sequenced for a study of OX40 agonist ivuxolimab in advanced cancers. Study-level background: Ivuxolimab was an agonistic, fully human IgG2 monoclonal antibody directed against OX40 (CD134), a costimulatory receptor. Intravenous ivuxolimab was administered to patients every 2 weeks at six dose levels: 0.01, 0.1, 0.3, 1.5, 3 and 10 mg/kg. Of the 50 or so patients in dose escalation, around 20 had hepatocellular carcinoma, approximately 15 had melanoma, 9 had renal cell carcinoma and 9 had head and neck cancer. A male proportion of roughly 80% and a mean age of roughly 58 years, ranging from 23 to 79, were recorded for the dose-escalation cohort. Patients were allowed to have had prior anti-PD-1, anti-PD-L1 or anti-CTLA-4 therapy, and less than 45% of the dose-escalation patients had previously received checkpoint inhibitors. Partial responses were achieved by three dose-escalation patients, of whom one had hepatocellular carcinoma and two had cutaneous melanoma. The purpose of peripheral TCRbeta sequencing was to test whether ivuxolimab changed TCR sequence diversity and led to clonal T-cell expansion. The paper reports the monotherapy dose-escalation portion (N = 52 patients) of the phase I ivuxolimab trial.

What the work shows at the level of the full study, not this receptor alone: On average, CD8+ T cells showed more expanded clones than CD4+ T cells after ivuxolimab. Which antigens the clonally expanded peripheral T cells were specific for was not determined. In the 0.1-3.0 mg/kg groups, partial responders were among the patients with the lowest normalized peripheral clonal expansion, particularly in CD8+ T cells. Clonal expansion of both CD4+ and CD8+ blood T cells was observed from baseline to week 6 at doses 0.1 to 3.0 mg/kg. Low levels of normalized T-cell clonal expansion were also seen in some nonresponding patients.

Genomic DNA was isolated from the sorted cells so that the TCRbeta CDR3 region could be sequenced. TCRbeta CDR3 regions were sequenced using the immunoSEQ Assay. TCRdb limited this immuneACCESS table to in-frame rearrangements with V and J called. A share of clones is missing; checked studies link under half to unresolved V genes, and the rest is unexplained. This sample holds approximately 81,000 clones; approximately 94% were observed only once. 13% to 15% of the sample is taken by the ten largest. The trial excluded patients who had a history of autoimmune disease or who were on systemic immunosuppression. Peripheral blood for TCR sequencing was collected from all dose cohorts at baseline, on cycle 4 day 1, and on cycle 7 day 1. The samples were taken from a phase I, first-in-human, multicenter, open-label dose-escalation trial of ivuxolimab. Adults with locally advanced or metastatic melanoma, renal cell carcinoma, hepatocellular carcinoma or head and neck squamous cell carcinoma were enrolled in the trial. Before TCR sequencing, CD4+ T cells and CD8+ T cells were sorted from peripheral blood as separate populations.

As regards this clone: The target of this receptor is not known. Base qualities are not recorded, but no much larger clone differs from it by a single base.

This receptor was identified in an adult with an advanced solid tumor such as melanoma, head and neck, liver or kidney cancer. Sequences were derived from CD4+ or CD8+ T cells sorted from blood, sampled in a trial of the OX40 agonist ivuxolimab.

The nucleotide sequence is given as TGTGCCTGGACTAGCGGGACATACAATGAGCAGTTCTTC. This gives the protein CAWTSGTYNEQFF. The chain uses TRBV30 and TRBJ2-1, and TRBD2 matches 9 of the central bases. The CDR3 holds 13 amino acids from the cysteine to the phenylalanine. CDR3 DNA only is kept here, 39 bases in frame from base 1. Here V drops 4 bases and J drops 4 bases, and the junction holds 2 bases not matched to any gene. CDR1 and CDR2, looked up from the germline V gene (reference sequence), are GTSNPN and SVGIG.